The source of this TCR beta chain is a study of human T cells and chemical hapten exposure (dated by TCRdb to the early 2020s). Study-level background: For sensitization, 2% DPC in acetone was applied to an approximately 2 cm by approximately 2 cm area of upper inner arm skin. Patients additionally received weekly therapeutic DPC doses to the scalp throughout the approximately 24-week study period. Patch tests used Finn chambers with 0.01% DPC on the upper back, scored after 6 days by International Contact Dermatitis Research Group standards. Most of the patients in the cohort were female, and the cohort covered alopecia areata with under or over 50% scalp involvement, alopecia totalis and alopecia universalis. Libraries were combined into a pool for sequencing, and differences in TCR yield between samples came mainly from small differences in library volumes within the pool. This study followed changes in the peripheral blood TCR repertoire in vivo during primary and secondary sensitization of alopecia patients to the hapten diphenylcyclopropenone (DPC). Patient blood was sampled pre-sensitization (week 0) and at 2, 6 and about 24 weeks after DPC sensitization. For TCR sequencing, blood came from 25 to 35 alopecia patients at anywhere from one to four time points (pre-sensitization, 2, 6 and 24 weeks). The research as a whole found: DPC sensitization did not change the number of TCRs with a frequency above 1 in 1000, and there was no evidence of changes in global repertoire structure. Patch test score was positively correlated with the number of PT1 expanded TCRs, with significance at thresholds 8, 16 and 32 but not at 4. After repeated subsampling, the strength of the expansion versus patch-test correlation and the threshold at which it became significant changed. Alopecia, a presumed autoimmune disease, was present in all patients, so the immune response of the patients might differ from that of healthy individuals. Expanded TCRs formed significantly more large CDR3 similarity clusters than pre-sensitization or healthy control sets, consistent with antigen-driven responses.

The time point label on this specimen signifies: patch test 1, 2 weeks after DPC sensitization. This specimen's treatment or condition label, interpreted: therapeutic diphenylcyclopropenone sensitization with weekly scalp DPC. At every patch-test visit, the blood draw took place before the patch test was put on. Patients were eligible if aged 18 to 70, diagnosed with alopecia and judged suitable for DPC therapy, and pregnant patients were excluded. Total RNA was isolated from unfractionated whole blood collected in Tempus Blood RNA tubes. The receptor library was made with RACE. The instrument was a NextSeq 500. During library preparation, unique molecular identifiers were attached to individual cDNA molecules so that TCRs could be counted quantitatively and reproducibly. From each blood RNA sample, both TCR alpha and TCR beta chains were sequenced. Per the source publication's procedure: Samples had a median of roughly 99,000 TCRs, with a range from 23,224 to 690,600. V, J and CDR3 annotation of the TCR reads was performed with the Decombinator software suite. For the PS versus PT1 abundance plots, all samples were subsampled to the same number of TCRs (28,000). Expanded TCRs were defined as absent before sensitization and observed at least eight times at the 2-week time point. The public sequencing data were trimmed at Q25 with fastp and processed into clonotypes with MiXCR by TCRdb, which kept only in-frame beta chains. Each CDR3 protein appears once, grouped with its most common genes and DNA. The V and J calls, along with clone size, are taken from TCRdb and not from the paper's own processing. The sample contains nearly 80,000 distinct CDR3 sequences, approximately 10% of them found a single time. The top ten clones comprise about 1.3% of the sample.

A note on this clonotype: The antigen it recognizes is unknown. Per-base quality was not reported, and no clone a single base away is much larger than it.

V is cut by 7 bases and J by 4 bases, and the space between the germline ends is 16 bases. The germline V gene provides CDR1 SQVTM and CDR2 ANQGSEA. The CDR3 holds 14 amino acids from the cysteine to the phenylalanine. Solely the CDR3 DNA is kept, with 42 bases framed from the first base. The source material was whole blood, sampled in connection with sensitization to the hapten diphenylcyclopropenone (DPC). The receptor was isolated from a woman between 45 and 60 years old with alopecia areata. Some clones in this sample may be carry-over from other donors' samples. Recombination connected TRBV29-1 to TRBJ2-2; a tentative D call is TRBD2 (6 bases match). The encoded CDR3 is CSAGSGLGTGELFF. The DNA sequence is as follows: TGCAGCGCGGGTAGCGGATTAGGCACCGGGGAGCTGTTTTTT.